Reported below is one TCR beta chain. The table came from immunoSEQ multiplex PCR; TCRdb's copy has only in-frame clones and leaves some out. This table has some 140,000 clones, 80% to 95% appearing once. The sample originates from a study of T cell responses to AZD1222 COVID-19 vaccine. This CDR3 is 15 amino acids long. Trimming shortened V by 7 bases and J by 3 bases, and 16 bases separated the two germline ends. Germline V gene lookup returns CDR1 LGHNT and CDR2 FRNRAP. The TCR was taken from an adult in good health. The chain uses TRBV12-5 and TRBJ1-3; the D gene is possibly TRBD1 (5 bases). The sample here was peripheral blood, taken on day 0 of AZD1222 vaccination. This CDR3 reads CASAPGWTNGNTIYF. In nucleotides, the CDR3 is TGTGCTAGTGCCCCCGGGTGGACAAATGGAAACACCATATATTTT.